The 6 T cell receptor beta chains in this list originate from one sample, sequenced in a study of cytomegalovirus exposure and HLA in healthy donors. The method was immunoSEQ multiplex PCR; TCRdb's version includes in-frame clones alone and lacks a portion of them. Of approximately 140,000 clones listed, around 87% are singletons. The specimen sequenced was PBMCs. The receptor source for this set is a man aged 18 to 30 in good health and CMV-seropositive.

This clone was found once. The chain is built from TRBV30 and TRBJ1-5; maybe TRBD1 (6 bases). V was trimmed by 2 bases and J by 6 bases, leaving 11 bases between them. The CDR3 is made up of 13 amino acids. Per the germline V gene, CDR1 is GTSNPN and CDR2 is SVGIG (reference sequence). The CDR3 nucleotides are TGTGCCTGGAGTCGTCAGGACAGTCAGCCCCAGCATTTT. Protein: CAWSRQDSQPQHF.

The genes are TRBV10-2 and TRBJ2-1; 8 bases fit TRBD2. V gave up 7 bases and J gave up 7 bases; unmatched junction bases: 15. In germline, CDR1 is WSHSY, CDR2 SAAADI. The CDR3 has 16 amino acids. The CDR3 sequence is CASNFPGLGMGNEQFF. CDR3 DNA sequence: TGCGCCAGCAATTTTCCGGGACTAGGAATGGGGAATGAGCAGTTCTTC.

The genes are TRBV2 and TRBJ1-6; TRBD1 matches 8 bases. The germline V gene encodes CDR1 SNHLY and CDR2 FYNNEI. V lost 7 bases to trimming and J lost 6 bases; unmatched junction nucleotides: 5. The CDR3 is made up of 14 amino acids. This chain's CDR3 is CASNVQGANSPLHF. CDR3 bases: TGTGCCAGCAATGTCCAGGGGGCTAATTCACCCCTCCACTTT. Using reference TRBV2 and TRBJ1-6 for the parts outside the CDR3, the full variable domain is EPEVTQTPSHQVTQMGQEVILRCVPISNHLYFYWYRQILGQKVEFLVSFYNNEISEKSEIFDDQFSVERPDGSNFTLKIRSTKLEDSAMYFCASNVQGANSPLHFGNGTRLTVT.

The J gene is TRBJ2-6, the V gene TRBV19; D is unclear. The CDR3 is 15 residues long. Germline CDR1 LNHDA, CDR2 SQIVND (reference sequence). V was trimmed by 5 bases and J by 2 bases, leaving 10 bases between them. The CDR3: CASSAATAGANVLTF. In DNA form, the CDR3 reads TGTGCCAGTAGTGCCGCAACGGCTGGGGCCAACGTCCTGACTTTC.

J is TRBJ1-5 and V is TRBV7-2, with 8 positions matching TRBD1. With V trimmed by 5 bases and J by 1 base, 4 bases remained unmatched. Germline V gene data show CDR1 as SGHTA and CDR2 as FQGNSA. This CDR3 has 15 amino acids. The CDR3 spells CASSRQGISNQPQHF. Written as DNA, the CDR3 is TGTGCCAGCAGCAGACAGGGGATCAGCAATCAGCCCCAGCATTTT.

The rearrangement links TRBV6-5 to TRBJ1-2; tentatively, D is TRBD1 (5 bases). Germline V CDR1 and CDR2: MNHEY, SVGAGI. The CDR3 is 11 residues long. V lost 5 bases to trimming and J lost 6 bases, with 7 bases between them. Written as DNA, the CDR3 is TGTGCCAGCAGTCAGGGTGATGGCTACACCTTC. Its protein product is CASSQGDGYTF.